Listed here is a single T cell receptor beta chain. No antigen is known for it. The CDR3 runs 19 residues. Losses at the gene ends were 4 bases for V and 0 bases for J; bases not matched to a gene: 12. The germline V gene has CDR1 MDHEN and CDR2 SYDVKM. These data come from a study of cytomegalovirus exposure and HLA in healthy donors. Study observations and caveats: An ancestry cluster, one associated with Asian ancestry, reportedly showed fewer N-insertions than the approximately 670-donor mean in a later analysis.

The PCR ran on 60 Vbeta and 13 Jbeta primers. Some clones are missing from TCRdb's copy, which holds only in-frame ones; the method was immunoSEQ multiplex PCR. The table shows 70,000 to 85,000 clones, with approximately 60% occurring only once. The material sequenced was PBMCs. The TCR was taken from a male donor in good health and CMV-seropositive. The chain links TRBV28 to TRBJ1-5; TRBD1 agrees at 10 bases. CDR3 bases: TGTGCCAGCAGTTCACTGACAGGGGGCCAGGGGTATAGCAATCAGCCCCAGCATTTT. Its translation: CASSSLTGGQGYSNQPQHF.